This TCR beta chain was sequenced during a study of cytomegalovirus exposure and HLA in healthy donors. At the level of the study: HLA-typed donors contributed around 82 million unique TCRs, which were held in an early data release.

CDR1 and CDR2 (germline): SGHRS, YFSETQ. The CDR3 spans 15 residues. J lost 1 base, V lost 2 bases, and 1 base had no gene match. Findings and caveats of the study: Rarity characterized most TCR sequences, yet some public TCRs appeared in many donors. Prior analysis indicated that the majority of TCR beta V segments exhibited productivity approximately 87% or approximately 30% of the time.

PCR involved 60 Vbeta and 13 Jbeta primers. The data were produced by immunoSEQ multiplex PCR, yet TCRdb's version contains in-frame clones alone and is incomplete. The table shows around 150,000 clones, with approximately 80% occurring only once. This clone was seen only a few times. Its antigen is unidentified. The TCR comes from a male donor in good health and CMV-seronegative. The V and J genes are TRBV5-1 and TRBJ2-3, with 10 bases that match TRBD2. The sequenced sample consisted of PBMCs. The CDR3 DNA reads as TGCGCCAGCAGCTTTCTAGCGGGGGGCACAGATACGCAGTATTTT. Translated: CASSFLAGGTDTQYF.